Sequencing of this T cell receptor (beta chain) was carried out in a study of T cells in localized non-small cell lung cancer. V was cut by 4 bases and J by 3 bases, with 12 bases left in between. The CDR3 contains 14 residues. Germline loops: CDR1 LGHNA, CDR2 YNFKEQ. Clones were read by immunoSEQ multiplex PCR, and TCRdb kept only the in-frame ones, dropping some. The repertoire consists of about 48,000 clones, with 70% to 85% occurring once and the leading ten covering about a sixth. Details on this clone: Its antigen is not known.

Study results and limitations: In adjacent lung appeared a median approximately 57 of the top 100 tumor clones. Greater blood T cell density accompanied longer overall survival. T cell clonality was highest in uninvolved adjacent lung, above tumor. Because researchers sequenced only one region of the tumor, heterogeneity is still possible.

This chain joins TRBV4-2 and TRBJ1-1, with a tentative D call TRBD1 (5 bases). The receptor comes from a man between 40 and 75 years old with stage I squamous cell lung carcinoma. This material consisted of peripheral blood, taken before any cancer treatment. The CDR3 region has the DNA TGTGCCAGCAGCCCCCGGGGGGGGGACACTGAAGCTTTCTTT. Its protein is CASSPRGGDTEAFF.